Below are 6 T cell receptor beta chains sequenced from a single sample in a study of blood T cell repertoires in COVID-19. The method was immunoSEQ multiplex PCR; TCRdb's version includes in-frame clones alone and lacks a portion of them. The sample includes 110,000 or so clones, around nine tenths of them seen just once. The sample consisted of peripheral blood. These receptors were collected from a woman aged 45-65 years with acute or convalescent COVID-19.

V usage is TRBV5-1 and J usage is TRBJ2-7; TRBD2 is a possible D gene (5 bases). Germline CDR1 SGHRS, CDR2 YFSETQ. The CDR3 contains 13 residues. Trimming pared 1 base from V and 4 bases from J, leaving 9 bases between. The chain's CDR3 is CASSLPPGYEQYF. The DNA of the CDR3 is TGCGCCAGCAGCTTGCCACCGGGATACGAGCAGTACTTC.

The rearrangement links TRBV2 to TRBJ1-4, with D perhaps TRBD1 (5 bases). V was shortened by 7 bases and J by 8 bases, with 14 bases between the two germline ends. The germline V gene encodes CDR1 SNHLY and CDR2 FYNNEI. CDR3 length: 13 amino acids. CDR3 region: CASTGREDEKLFF. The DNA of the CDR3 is TGTGCCAGCACGGGCAGGGAAGACGAAAAACTGTTTTTT.

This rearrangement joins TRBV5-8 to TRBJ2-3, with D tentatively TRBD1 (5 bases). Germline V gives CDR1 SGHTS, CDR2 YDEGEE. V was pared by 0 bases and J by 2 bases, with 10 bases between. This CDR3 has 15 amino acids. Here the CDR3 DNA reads TGTGCCAGCAGCTTGGGGCAGGGATTCACAGATACGCAGTATTTT. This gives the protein CASSLGQGFTDTQYF.

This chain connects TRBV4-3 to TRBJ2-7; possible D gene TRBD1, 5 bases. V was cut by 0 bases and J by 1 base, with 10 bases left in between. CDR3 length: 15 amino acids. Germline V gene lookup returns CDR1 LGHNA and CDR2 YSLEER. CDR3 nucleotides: TGCGCCAGCAGCCAAGATGAAAGGGGATCCTACGAGCAGTACTTC. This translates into CASSQDERGSYEQYF.

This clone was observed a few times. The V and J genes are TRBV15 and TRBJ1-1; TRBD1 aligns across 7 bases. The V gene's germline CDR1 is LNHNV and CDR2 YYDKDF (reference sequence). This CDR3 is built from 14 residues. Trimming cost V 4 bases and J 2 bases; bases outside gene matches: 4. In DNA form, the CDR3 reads TGTGCCACCAGCACGGGACAGCCTAACACTGAAGCTTTCTTT. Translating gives CATSTGQPNTEAFF.

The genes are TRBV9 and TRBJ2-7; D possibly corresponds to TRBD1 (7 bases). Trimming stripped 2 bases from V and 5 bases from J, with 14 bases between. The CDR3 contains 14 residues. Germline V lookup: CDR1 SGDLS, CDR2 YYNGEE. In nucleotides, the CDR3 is TGTGCCAGCAGCGTTAGACAGGGCGGGGACGAGCAGTACTTC. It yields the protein CASSVRQGGDEQYF.